This TCR beta chain originates from a study of neurological immune-mediated disorders. General study points: No sharing of CDR3 amino acid sequences was observed among expanded clones across subjects, suggesting private repertoires in all groups.

5'RACE employing 10-nucleotide random UMIs yielded the cDNA. Over 170 million TCR-beta sequences from 15-18 subjects came out of each sequencing run. TCRdb analysed the 5' RACE reads with MiXCR anew, one entry per CDR3 protein. The data contain about 49,000 distinct CDR3 sequences, about an eighth of them singletons. This CDR3 contains 16 residues. V gave up 5 bases and J gave up 5 bases; unmatched junction bases: 10. The sample holds a few counts of this clonotype. The target antigen is unknown. As for time point: longitudinal time-point 2. 2 million PBMCs stored at -80 C were the source of the unsorted libraries.

The receptor was derived from a male donor with HTLV-1-associated myelopathy (HAM/TSP). Sample: PBMCs. The chain joins TRBV12-3 or TRBV12-4 to TRBJ2-1; 9 bases align to TRBD2. This CDR3 reads CASSPPLGLANNEQFF. The CDR3 bases are TGTGCCAGCAGTCCCCCCCTTGGACTAGCGAACAATGAGCAGTTCTTC.